This T cell receptor (beta chain) was found in a study of blood T cell repertoires in COVID-19 (dated by TCRdb to 2019 to 2021). For the study in its entirety: Samples from collaborators originated in the United States, Italy and Spain and spanned both the acute and convalescent phases of COVID-19. The dataset comprised deeply sampled blood TCRbeta repertoires from subjects exposed to, actively infected with, or recovered from COVID-19. Where HLA class I and class II types were available, the types were taken from metadata supplied by the sample provider, not from assay-based typing. A freely available public database, intended as a resource for researchers studying the immune response to SARS-CoV-2, is where the repertoires were released. The prospective study material was composed of cDNA or gDNA derived from T cells, B-cell-depleted T cells, or PBMCs. Samples came from the ongoing ImmuneRACE study (first 160 participants) plus 1,254 subjects from 6 global collaborators. A de-identified subject ID, COVID-19 status, age in years and sex were almost always included in the sample metadata.

The investigation overall reported the following: The quantity of clinical and demographic metadata differed by source and by participant and was supplied without curation.

Regarding this clone: This receptor's antigen is unknown. Base qualities are not at hand, and no much larger clone is one base apart.

The immunoSEQ Assay, a bias-controlled multiplex PCR, was used to amplify TCRbeta CDR3 regions from genomic DNA. Per the source publication's procedure: Nucleated cell counts per sample were estimated from amplification of reference gene primers within the assay. Sequence reads were collapsed and filtered to measure the absolute abundance of every unique TCRbeta CDR3 rearrangement. For each sample, productive Simpson clonality was calculated by taking the square root of Simpson's diversity index across productive rearrangements. In its TCRdb copy, this immuneACCESS table keeps in-frame sequences only and misses some clones. Where compared with another copy, unresolved V genes explain less than half of these, and the others have no known cause. The DNA was the basis for D and trimming; V, J and clone size are from that table. In all, the sample holds more than 250,000 clones, and around four fifths of those were seen once. The ten largest clones take up approximately 1.2% of the sample.

Whole blood was collected in K2EDTA tubes by collaborating institutions according to the institutions' own protocols. For TCRbeta analysis, collaborator samples were shipped as frozen whole blood, as isolated PBMCs, or as DNA extracted from either sample type. From the cysteine through the phenylalanine, the CDR3 covers 16 amino acids. Only CDR3 DNA is held: 48 bases, read in frame from base 1. Sequences SGHRS (CDR1) and YFSETQ (CDR2) are obtained from the germline V gene. Trimming leaves V shorter by 4 bases and J shorter by 4 bases, with the junction holding 13 bases beyond the gene matches. This clonotype originated in a woman between 45 and 65 years old with acute or convalescent COVID-19. Material for sequencing was peripheral blood. The chain uses TRBV5-1 and TRBJ2-5; 7 middle bases align to TRBD2. The CDR3 protein: CASSPGGAGVGETQYF. The nucleotide sequence reads TGCGCCAGCAGCCCCGGTGGCGCGGGAGTAGGAGAGACCCAGTACTTC.